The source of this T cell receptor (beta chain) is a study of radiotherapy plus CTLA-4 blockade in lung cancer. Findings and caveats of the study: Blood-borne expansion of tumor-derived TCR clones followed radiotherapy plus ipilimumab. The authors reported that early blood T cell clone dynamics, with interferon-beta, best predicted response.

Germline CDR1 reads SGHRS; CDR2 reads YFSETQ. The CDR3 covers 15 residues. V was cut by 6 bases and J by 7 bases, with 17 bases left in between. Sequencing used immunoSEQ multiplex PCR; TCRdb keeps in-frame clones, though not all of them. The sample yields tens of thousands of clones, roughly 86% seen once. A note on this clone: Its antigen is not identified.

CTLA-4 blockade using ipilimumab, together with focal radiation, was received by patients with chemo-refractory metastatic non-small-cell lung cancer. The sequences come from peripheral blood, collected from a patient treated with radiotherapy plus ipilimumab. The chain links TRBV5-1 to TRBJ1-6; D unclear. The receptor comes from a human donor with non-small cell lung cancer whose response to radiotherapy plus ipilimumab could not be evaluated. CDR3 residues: CASTPEEAPNSPLHF. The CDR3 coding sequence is TGCGCCAGCACCCCGGAGGAGGCCCCCAATTCACCCCTCCACTTT.